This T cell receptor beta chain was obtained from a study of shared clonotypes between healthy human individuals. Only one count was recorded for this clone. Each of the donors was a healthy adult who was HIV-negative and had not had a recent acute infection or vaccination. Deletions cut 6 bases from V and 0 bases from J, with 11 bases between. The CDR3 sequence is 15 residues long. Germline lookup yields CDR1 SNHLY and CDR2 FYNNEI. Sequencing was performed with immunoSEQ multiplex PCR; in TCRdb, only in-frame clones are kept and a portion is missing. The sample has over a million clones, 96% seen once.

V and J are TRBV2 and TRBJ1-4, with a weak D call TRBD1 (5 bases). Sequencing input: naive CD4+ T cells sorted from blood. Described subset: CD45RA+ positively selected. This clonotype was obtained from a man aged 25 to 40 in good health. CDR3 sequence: CASSGGWATNEKLFF. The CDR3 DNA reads TGTGCCAGCAGCGGGGGGTGGGCAACTAATGAAAAACTGTTTTTT.